Shown below are 21 T cell receptor beta chains from a single sample sequenced in a study of cytomegalovirus exposure and HLA in healthy donors. The PCR employed 60 Vbeta primers together with 13 Jbeta primers. Some clones are missing from TCRdb's copy, which holds only in-frame ones; the method was immunoSEQ multiplex PCR. The sample gives 130,000 to 150,000 clones, about 80% of which show up once; 9% to 10% is in the top ten. The sample comprised PBMCs. These receptors were taken from a woman aged 55-69 years in good health and CMV-seropositive.

The rearrangement links TRBV30 to TRBJ2-7; no definite D call. The CDR3 has 12 amino acids. V lost 6 bases and J lost 5, with 14 bases in between. The germline CDR1 and CDR2 sequences are GTSNPN and SVGIG (reference sequence). The DNA of the CDR3 is TGTGCCTGCGACCTAGACTTGCACGAGCAGTACTTC. As protein: CACDLDLHEQYF.

The chain combines TRBV11-3 with TRBJ2-3, with D possibly TRBD1 on 6 matching bases. From germline, CDR1 is SGHNT and CDR2 YENEEA. The germline V and J ends were trimmed by 1 base and 9 bases, with 11 bases remaining between them. This CDR3 is 13 amino acids long. The CDR3 loop reads CASSLGGQRTQYF. The CDR3 region has the DNA TGTGCCAGCAGCTTAGGAGGACAGCGAACGCAGTATTTT.

As regards this clone: The sample holds other DNA sequences that translate to the same CDR3. The chain has TRBV7-8 and TRBJ2-7, with TRBD2 matching 10 bases. CDR3 length: 14 residues. CDR1 and CDR2 from the germline V gene are SGHVS and FQNEAQ. V shed 3 bases and J 3 bases; nucleotides not matched to a gene: 2. The CDR3 nucleotides read TGTGCCAGCAGCTTGCTAGCGGGAGACTACGAGCAGTACTTC. Translated, it gives CASSLLAGDYEQYF. The variable domain in full, with the rest retrieved from reference TRBV7-8 and TRBJ2-7, is GAGVSQSPRYKVAKRGQDVALRCDPISGHVSLFWYQQALGQGPEFLTYFQNEAQLDKSGLPSDRFFAERPEGSVSTLKIQRTQQEDSAVYLCASSLLAGDYEQYFGPGTRLTVT.

V is TRBV28 and J is TRBJ2-5; D call uncertain. The germline V gene encodes CDR1 MDHEN and CDR2 SYDVKM. This CDR3 has 16 residues. Trimming took off 4 bases at V and 5 bases at J, with 20 bases between the two ends. The CDR3, as DNA: TGTGCCAGCAGTTCCCCCAGCAGGCCCCTTGCGGAGACCCAGTACTTC. Translation gives CASSSPSRPLAETQYF. The whole variable domain, remainder taken from reference TRBV28 and TRBJ2-5, is DVKVTQSSRYLVKRTGEKVFLECVQDMDHENMFWYRQDPGLGLRLIYFSYDVKMKEKGDIPEGYSVSREKKERFSLILESASTNQTSMYLCASSSPSRPLAETQYFGPGTRLLVL.

This clone was detected only once. V is TRBV2 and J is TRBJ1-1, with 10 bases matching TRBD1. The CDR3 totals 16 residues. Looked up from germline, CDR1 is SNHLY and CDR2 is FYNNEI. V trimming: 9 bases; J trimming: 5 bases; junction bases outside the gene matches: 15. CDR3 sequence reads: CARTGGALEATTEAFF. DNA of the CDR3: TGTGCCAGGACAGGGGGCGCGTTGGAGGCAACGACTGAAGCTTTCTTT.

V gene TRBV11-2 combines with J gene TRBJ2-1; 10 positions agree with TRBD2. Trimming cost V 5 bases and J 5 bases; bases outside gene matches: 3. The CDR3 has 14 residues. Germline CDR1 and CDR2: SGHAT and FQNNGV. Here the CDR3 reads CASSLLAGHNEQFF. Here the CDR3 DNA reads TGTGCCAGCAGCCTACTAGCGGGACACAATGAGCAGTTCTTC.

This chain joins TRBV19 and TRBJ1-4, with D perhaps TRBD1 (6 bases). The germline V gene encodes CDR1 LNHDA and CDR2 SQIVND (reference sequence). V shed 6 bases and J shed 4 bases, with 12 bases lying between them. The length of the CDR3 is 14 residues. This CDR3 reads CASRQNRDNEKLFF. The CDR3 DNA reads as TGTGCCAGTAGACAAAACAGGGATAATGAAAAACTGTTTTTT.

This clone occurred a few times. V and J are TRBV4-2 and TRBJ2-7, with a tentative D call TRBD1 (5 bases). V lost 5 bases and J 0 bases, leaving 14 bases between the germline ends. The length of the CDR3 is 15 residues. Germline CDR1 and CDR2: LGHNA and YNFKEQ. Here the CDR3 reads CASSTEQAFSYEQYF. The CDR3 DNA follows: TGTGCCAGCAGCACCGAACAGGCTTTCTCCTACGAGCAGTACTTC.

The chain is built from TRBV19 and TRBJ2-7, with 10 positions matching TRBD1. This CDR3 contains 14 residues. V gave up 5 bases and J gave up 3 bases; unmatched junction bases: 4. CDR1 and CDR2 (germline): LNHDA, SQIVND (reference sequence). The CDR3 spells CASSPRTGGYEQYF. As DNA, the CDR3 is TGTGCCAGTAGTCCGCGGACAGGGGGCTACGAGCAGTACTTC.

The chain joins TRBV5-4 to TRBJ2-7; D is perhaps TRBD2 (6 bases). The length of the CDR3 is 16 residues. Germline V gene sequence: CDR1 SGHNT, CDR2 YYREEE (reference sequence). Trimming stripped 0 bases from V and 0 bases from J, with 13 bases between. The CDR3 nucleotides read TGTGCCAGCAGCTTGGCTGGAGGGCTTTTCTCCTACGAGCAGTACTTC. Its translation is CASSLAGGLFSYEQYF.

V and J are TRBV7-6 and TRBJ2-1; the match to TRBD2 covers 11 bases. The J segment lost 9 bases and the V segment lost 2 bases, leaving 6 bases of the junction unmatched. Germline V gives CDR1 SGHVS, CDR2 FNYEAQ. This CDR3 has 15 amino acids. The CDR3 region has the DNA TGTGCCAGCAGCTTATCAACTAGCGGGAGTTCTGAGCAGTTCTTC. Residues: CASSLSTSGSSEQFF.

V is TRBV19 and J is TRBJ2-1, with no clear D. Per germline, CDR1 LNHDA and CDR2 SQIVND (reference sequence). V was shortened by 2 bases and J by 6 bases, with 5 bases between the two germline ends. This CDR3 spans 12 amino acids. For the CDR3, the DNA is TGTGCCAGTAGTATACGCGGCAATGAGCAGTTCTTC. Translated, it gives CASSIRGNEQFF.

The rearrangement joins TRBV9 to TRBJ2-5; 9 nucleotides align to TRBD1. This CDR3 is built from 15 residues. V lost 3 bases and J lost 5; bases outside the gene matches: 8. The germline CDR1 and CDR2 sequences are SGDLS and YYNGEE. CDR3 bases: TGTGCCAGCAGCGCAGGGACAGGGCTGGGGGAGACCCAGTACTTC. It translates to CASSAGTGLGETQYF.

CDR3 DNA: TGTGCCAGCAGCTTCACAGGGGTCGAGCAGTACTTC. Translation: CASSFTGVEQYF. V gene TRBV28 combines with J gene TRBJ2-7, with 7 bases fitting TRBD1. Germline V gene lookup returns CDR1 MDHEN and CDR2 SYDVKM. The J segment lost 6 bases and the V segment lost 6 bases, leaving 5 bases of the junction unmatched. The CDR3 has 12 amino acids.

This clone was seen a few times. The chain joins TRBV6-1 to TRBJ2-3, with 7 bases lining up with TRBD1. The CDR3 totals 13 residues. Germline V gene data show CDR1 as MNHNS and CDR2 as SASEGT. Germline trimming cut 5 bases from V and 5 bases from J; bases unmatched to any gene: 4. The CDR3 coding sequence is TGTGCCAGCAGTCAATACAGGGGAGATACGCAGTATTTT. It specifies CASSQYRGDTQYF.

The chain employs TRBV7-9 and TRBJ1-1; D is possibly TRBD1 (5 bases). CDR3 length: 16 residues. Trimming cost V 1 base and J 6 bases, with 18 bases left between them. Germline CDR1 reads SEHNR; CDR2 reads FQNEAQ (reference sequence). Here the CDR3 DNA reads TGTGCCAGCAGCTTAGGCAGGGTAACTAGCGGCGCTGAAGCTTTCTTT. It is translated as CASSLGRVTSGAEAFF.

The gene calls are TRBV18 and TRBJ1-1; weak D call: TRBD1 (6 bases). The CDR3 has 15 amino acids. V was cut by 3 bases and J by 1 base, with 12 bases left in between. CDR1 is KGHSH, CDR2 LQKENI, per germline. The chain's CDR3 is CASSPTGTGNTEAFF. In DNA, the CDR3 is TGTGCCAGCTCACCTACAGGGACCGGGAACACTGAAGCTTTCTTT.

As for this clone: The junction departs from germline at one end; a sequencing error may be responsible. Other nucleotide sequences in the sample specify the same CDR3. V is TRBV7-2 and J is TRBJ1-1, with D possibly TRBD1 on 6 matching bases. The CDR3 is 14 residues long. The germline CDR1 and CDR2 sequences are SGHTA and FQGNSA. The CDR3 coding sequence is TGTGCCAGCAGCTTAGGCAGGGGCAACACGGAAGCTTTCTTT. Translated: CASSLGRGNTEAFF. Full variable domain (rest looked up from reference TRBV7-2 and TRBJ1-1): GAGVSQSPSNKVTEKGKDVELRCDPISGHTALYWYRQSLGQGLEFLIYFQGNSAPDKSGLPSDRFSAERTGGSVSTLTIQRTQQEDSAVYLCASSLGRGNTEAFFGQGTRLTVV.

The chain couples TRBV19 to TRBJ1-1; TRBD1 is a possible D gene (6 bases). From germline, CDR1 is LNHDA and CDR2 SQIVND (reference sequence). Between the trimmed V and J ends, which lost 7 bases and 1 base, there was a span of 10 bases. The CDR3 loop spans 13 amino acids. As DNA, the CDR3 is TGTGCCAGTAATATGGACAGGAACACTGAAGCTTTCTTT. This codes for CASNMDRNTEAFF. Based on the CDR3 plus reference TRBV19 and TRBJ1-1, the full variable domain is DGGITQSPKYLFRKEGQNVTLSCEQNLNHDAMYWYRQDPGQGLRLIYYSQIVNDFQKGDIAEGYSVSREKKESFPLTVTSAQKNPTAFYLCASNMDRNTEAFFGQGTRLTVV.

CDR3 nucleotide sequence: TGTGCCAGTACCTACGAGGGCCTGAACACCGGGGAGCTGTTTTTT. As protein: CASTYEGLNTGELFF. The chain joins TRBV19 to TRBJ2-2; tentative D call: TRBD2 (5 bases). The germline gives CDR1 LNHDA, CDR2 SQIVND (reference sequence). CDR3 length equals 15 residues. V lost 7 bases and J lost 1, with 13 bases in between. The variable domain in full, with the rest retrieved from reference TRBV19 and TRBJ2-2, is DGGITQSPKYLFRKEGQNVTLSCEQNLNHDAMYWYRQDPGQGLRLIYYSQIVNDFQKGDIAEGYSVSREKKESFPLTVTSAQKNPTAFYLCASTYEGLNTGELFFGEGSRLTVL.

V gene TRBV11-3 combines with J gene TRBJ2-1; 7 bases line up with TRBD2. Germline CDR1 is SGHNT and CDR2 is YENEEA. V trimming: 7 bases; J trimming: 9 bases; junction bases outside the gene matches: 6. This CDR3 spans 12 amino acids. The DNA for the CDR3 is TGTGCCAGCACCCTGGGGGGGAGTGAGCAGTTCTTC. The encoded protein is CASTLGGSEQFF.